The clone carrying this T cell receptor beta chain was detected only a few times. Its antigen is unknown. MiXCR was run by TCRdb on the 5' RACE reads, yielding one entry per CDR3 protein. Here the sample spans fewer than 550,000 distinct CDR3 sequences, around 20% being singletons. This sample was included in a study of T-cell memory formation after mild COVID-19. Study outcomes and limitations: Balance between CD4 and CD8 was seen in clones contracting day 15 to 85, and a CD4+ lean was seen in later expanders. Shrinking CD4+ clones were chiefly CM and EM; CD8+ ones were chiefly EMRA.

The trim removed 5 bases at V and 4 bases at J, leaving 7 bases unmatched. The CDR3 has 16 residues. The sequence came from an adult woman who had mild COVID-19 (a few samples of this study predate the infection). Cell type and time point are not known. This chain uses TRBV12-3 or TRBV12-4 with TRBJ2-1; 11 bases agree with TRBD2. The specimen was PBMCs or a T cell subset sorted from them (not recorded which). CDR3 in amino acids: CASSGGLAALYNEQFF. CDR3 sequence (DNA): TGTGCCAGCAGTGGGGGACTAGCGGCCCTTTACAATGAGCAGTTCTTC.